The rows below give T cell receptor beta chains drawn from one sample of a study of blood T cell repertoires in COVID-19. Here immunoSEQ multiplex PCR was the method, and the copy in TCRdb shows in-frame clones only, minus some. The sample includes fewer than 500,000 clones, 86% seen only once; the top ten take 1.4%. The sequenced sample consisted of peripheral blood. These receptors came from a woman in her 30s with active or convalescent COVID-19. Both conserved end residues are part of each CDR3.

TRBV5-6	TRBJ1-5	CASSSTGMGQPQHF
TRBV2	TRBJ1-2	CASHRGNYGYTF
TRBV13	TRBJ2-1	CASSFREVDEQFF
TRBV5-6	TRBJ2-2	CASSIGSDRAVAGELFF
TRBV2	TRBJ1-2	CASSEARGSGYGYTF
TRBV5-1	TRBJ2-7	CASSGGVGVVYEQYF
TRBV2	TRBJ2-1	CASSVAQSNEQFF
TRBV4-1	TRBJ1-4	CASSQALNSSPNEKLFF
TRBV7-9	TRBJ1-2	CASSQDGEYDGYTF
TRBV6-5	TRBJ1-1	CASRGGEAFF
TRBV6-2/TRBV6-3	TRBJ1-2	CASSYLSRGDINYGYTF
TRBV6-5	TRBJ2-7	CASSYDGQGANYEQYF
TRBV7-2	TRBJ2-1	CASSLVGRGSYNEQFF